A single sample is the source of the 17 T cell receptor beta chains below, sequenced in a study of T-cell memory formation after mild COVID-19. TCRdb itself ran the 5' RACE reads through MiXCR, one entry per CDR3 protein. This sample has 180,000 or so distinct CDR3 sequences; more than 9% occur once, and the top ten carry approximately 3.8%. Sequencing was done on a sample of PBMCs or a T cell subset sorted from them (not recorded which). Source of these receptors: a man aged 18 to 30 who had mild COVID-19 (a few samples of this study predate the infection). Cell type and time point are not known.

This sequence joins TRBV7-2 and TRBJ2-7, with D tentatively TRBD1 (6 bases). Germline CDR1 and CDR2: SGHTA and FQGNSA. The CDR3 spans 13 residues. The ends were cut back, 4 bases at V and 5 bases at J, with 12 bases in the middle. The CDR3 protein is CASSYNRVNEQYF. In DNA, the CDR3 is TGTGCCAGCAGCTACAACAGGGTAAACGAGCAGTACTTC. Full variable domain (remainder filled in from reference TRBV7-2 and TRBJ2-7): GAGVSQSPSNKVTEKGKDVELRCDPISGHTALYWYRQSLGQGLEFLIYFQGNSAPDKSGLPSDRFSAERTGGSVSTLTIQRTQQEDSAVYLCASSYNRVNEQYFGPGTRLTVT.

This clonotype appeared a few times. The CDR3 sequence is CASRRTGLDTEAFF. The CDR3 DNA is TGTGCCAGCAGACGGACAGGGTTGGACACTGAAGCTTTCTTT. The chain is built from TRBV3-1 and TRBJ1-1; TRBD1 aligns across 8 bases. CDR3 length: 14 residues. Germline trimming cut 6 bases from V and 3 bases from J; bases unmatched to any gene: 6. Germline CDR1 reads LGHDT; CDR2 reads YNNKEL (reference sequence).

This clonotype has more than one count but fewer than ten. The J gene is TRBJ2-7, the V gene TRBV11-3; the D gene is possibly TRBD1 (5 bases). Germline V gene lookup returns CDR1 SGHNT and CDR2 YENEEA. V dropped 5 bases and J dropped 5 bases, with 10 bases sitting between them. The CDR3 loop spans 12 amino acids. In nucleotides, the CDR3 is TGTGCCAGCAGCGCAGGGTGGGACGAGCAGTACTTC. Protein sequence: CASSAGWDEQYF.

V usage is TRBV6-5 and J usage is TRBJ1-3; D not certain. Germline V gene sequence: CDR1 MNHEY, CDR2 SVGAGI. V shed 0 bases and J shed 0 bases, with 6 bases lying between them. The CDR3 is 15 amino acids. Written as DNA, the CDR3 is TGTGCCAGCAGTTACTCCGATAGCTCTGGAAACACCATATATTTT. Protein sequence: CASSYSDSSGNTIYF.

The CDR3: CASSQGLPVTDTQYF. CDR3 coding DNA: TGCGCCAGCAGCCAAGGACTACCGGTCACAGATACGCAGTATTTT. V usage is TRBV4-3 and J usage is TRBJ2-3; a possible D gene is TRBD2 (5 bases). This CDR3 comprises 15 residues. V lost 1 base and J 2 bases, leaving 10 bases between the germline ends. Germline loops: CDR1 LGHNA, CDR2 YSLEER.

This clonotype was picked up a small number of times. The chain is built from TRBV12-5 and TRBJ2-4, with TRBD1 identical over 7 bases. With V trimmed by 2 bases and J by 8 bases, 15 bases remained unmatched. This CDR3 is built from 17 residues. Germline CDR1 is LGHNT and CDR2 is FRNRAP. CDR3 loop: CASGLPSGQPRSYIQYF. CDR3 DNA: TGTGCTAGTGGTTTGCCTTCGGGACAGCCCAGAAGTTACATTCAGTACTTC.

In its sample, this clonotype was seen a few times. V usage is TRBV5-1 and J usage is TRBJ1-5, with D unresolved. CDR3 length: 14 amino acids. Germline CDR1 and CDR2: SGHRS and YFSETQ. V was trimmed by 0 bases and J by 7 bases, leaving 11 bases between them. The CDR3 protein is CASSLGGGEQPQHF. In DNA form, the CDR3 reads TGCGCCAGCAGCTTGGGAGGCGGGGAACAGCCCCAGCATTTT. Filled out from reference TRBV5-1 and TRBJ1-5, the complete variable domain reads KAGVTQTPRYLIKTRGQQVTLSCSPISGHRSVSWYQQTPGQGLQFLFEYFSETQRNKGNFPGRFSGRQFSNSRSEMNVSTLELGDSALYLCASSLGGGEQPQHFGDGTRLSIL.

The rearrangement links TRBV27 to TRBJ2-7; the D call may be TRBD1 or TRBD2 (5 bases each). CDR1 is MNHEY, CDR2 SMNVEV, per germline (reference sequence). V lost 7 bases, J lost 5 bases, and 12 bases lay in between. This CDR3 has 12 amino acids. In DNA, the CDR3 is TGTGCCAGCAATTTTGGGGGAAACGAGCAGTACGTC. Translated: CASNFGGNEQYV.

This clonotype turned up a few times. V gene TRBV9 combines with J gene TRBJ1-4, with D hard to call. The germline V gene encodes CDR1 SGDLS and CDR2 YYNGEE. Trimming shortened V by 1 base and J by 3 bases, and 4 bases separated the two germline ends. This CDR3 spans 13 amino acids. In nucleotides, the CDR3 is TGTGCCAGCAGCGTAACCGCTAATGAAAAACTGTTTTTT. It encodes CASSVTANEKLFF.

The genes are TRBV6-1 and TRBJ2-1, with D possibly TRBD2 on 5 matching bases. The CDR3 spans 16 residues. Trimming stripped 3 bases from V and 5 bases from J, with 17 bases between. The germline V gene encodes CDR1 MNHNS and CDR2 SASEGT. The CDR3 DNA is TGTGCCAGCAGTGAGATGGTCGTATCGGGGAACAATGAGCAGTTCTTC. Its protein is CASSEMVVSGNNEQFF.

This clonotype was counted at least ten times. V gene TRBV4-1 combines with J gene TRBJ2-1, with D perhaps matching TRBD1 or TRBD2 (6 bases each). The ends were cut back, 4 bases at V and 4 bases at J, with 17 bases in the middle. Germline V CDR1 and CDR2: MGHRA, YSYEKL. The CDR3 sequence is 16 residues long. The CDR3 region is CASSRGGRSLYNEQFF. CDR3 nucleotide sequence: TGCGCCAGCAGCCGTGGGGGGCGATCTCTTTACAATGAGCAGTTCTTC.

This chain uses TRBV12-3 or TRBV12-4 with TRBJ1-2; 9 bases map to TRBD1. The CDR3 sequence is 14 residues long. The junction had 7 bases not matched to a gene; V was cut back by 6 bases and J by 5 bases. CDR3 coding DNA: TGTGCCAGCAGGACCGGGACAGGGAGGTATGGCTACACCTTC. Amino acids: CASRTGTGRYGYTF.

The sample holds a few counts of this clonotype. The gene calls are TRBV5-1 and TRBJ1-6; 8 nucleotides align to TRBD1. The V and J ends lost 4 bases and 10 bases, in that order; junction bases with no gene match: 10. Germline V gene data show CDR1 as SGHRS and CDR2 as YFSETQ. The CDR3 is 15 amino acids. The CDR3 spells CASSIGDRGASPLHF. CDR3 nucleotides: TGCGCCAGCAGCATAGGCGACAGGGGCGCCTCACCCCTCCACTTT.

This clonotype was detected only a few times. The chain employs TRBV2 and TRBJ2-7, with TRBD2 as a possible D gene (6 bases). The germline V and J ends were trimmed by 4 bases and 5 bases, with 9 bases remaining between them. The CDR3 length is 12 residues. CDR1 SNHLY and CDR2 FYNNEI come from the germline V gene. In DNA, the CDR3 is TGTGCCAGCAGTGTAGGAGGGAACGAGCAGTACTTC. Translating it yields CASSVGGNEQYF. The variable domain in full, with the rest retrieved from reference TRBV2 and TRBJ2-7, is EPEVTQTPSHQVTQMGQEVILRCVPISNHLYFYWYRQILGQKVEFLVSFYNNEISEKSEIFDDQFSVERPDGSNFTLKIRSTKLEDSAMYFCASSVGGNEQYFGPGTRLTVT.

The chain links TRBV5-1 to TRBJ2-1; D possibly corresponds to TRBD1 (5 bases). The V gene's germline CDR1 is SGHRS and CDR2 YFSETQ. The CDR3 has 15 residues. V lost 5 bases and J lost 0, with 12 bases in between. The CDR3 here is CASRTQGSSYNEQFF. The CDR3 nucleotides are TGCGCCAGCAGAACCCAGGGTAGCTCCTACAATGAGCAGTTCTTC.

This clonotype came up a few times. The chain is built from TRBV6-2 or TRBV6-3 and TRBJ1-1; TRBD1 agrees at 12 bases. With V trimmed by 2 bases and J by 7 bases, 8 bases remained unmatched. Germline V gives CDR1 MNHEY, CDR2 SVGEGT. This CDR3 region has 16 residues. The chain's CDR3 is CASSYVMGQGAVEAFF. The CDR3 nucleotides read TGTGCCAGCAGTTACGTAATGGGACAGGGGGCTGTTGAAGCTTTCTTT.

This clonotype showed up many times. The chain recombines TRBV9 with TRBJ2-7; D is unclear. Germline V CDR1 and CDR2: SGDLS, YYNGEE. The CDR3 has 12 residues. V was clipped by 0 bases and J by 4 bases, with 5 bases between them. This CDR3 is CASSVEGYEQYF. In DNA form, the CDR3 reads TGTGCCAGCAGCGTAGAGGGATACGAGCAGTACTTC.